This section outlines one TCR beta chain sequence together with its context. What it recognizes is unknown. The record originates from a study of cytomegalovirus exposure and HLA in healthy donors. Germline loops: CDR1 MNHEY, CDR2 SMNVEV (reference sequence). The CDR3 sequence is 14 residues long. Trimming at V came to 2 bases and at J to 7 bases, leaving 3 bases not matched to a gene. It was with 60 Vbeta and 13 Jbeta primers that the PCR ran. Produced via immunoSEQ multiplex PCR; TCRdb's table is partial and in-frame only. Among under 200,000 clones listed, 80% to 85% were seen once. Study observations and caveats: Later, an analysis showed that TCR beta chains associated with HLA were more clonally expanded than others that were equally common. Most likely, a cluster of highly shared sequence variants arose as a sequencing artifact. Many donors shared some public TCRs, even though most TCR sequences were rare.

The clonotype originates from a boy aged 5-17 years in good health and CMV-seronegative. The chain has TRBV27 and TRBJ2-7; 12 nucleotides line up with TRBD2. Sequenced: PBMCs. The CDR3 DNA reads as TGTGCCAGCAGTTTAGGCCTAGCGGGGGGGGAGCAGTACTTC. Translated, it gives CASSLGLAGGEQYF.